These 19 T cell receptor beta chains originate from one sample sequenced in a study of blood T cell repertoires in COVID-19. TCRdb keeps only in-frame clones here, not all; method: immunoSEQ multiplex PCR. This sample carries approximately 240,000 clones, 70% to 90% of them seen once, and the ten largest clones take 2.5% to 3.5%. Sequencing was performed on peripheral blood. These receptors all come from a man aged 45-60 years who had recovered from COVID-19.

This chain connects TRBV9 to TRBJ2-5, with 13 nucleotides matching TRBD2. Germline V lookup: CDR1 SGDLS, CDR2 YYNGEE. V was clipped by 1 base and J by 5 bases; unmatched bases: 8. The CDR3 totals 17 residues. The DNA of the CDR3 is TGTGCCAGCAGCGTAACGTCCGGACTAGCGGGAGCGGAGACCCAGTACTTC. Protein: CASSVTSGLAGAETQYF.

This chain links TRBV19 with TRBJ2-2; D may be TRBD1 (6 bases). Germline lookup yields CDR1 LNHDA and CDR2 SQIVND (reference sequence). Trimming left V 5 bases short and J 7 bases short, with 14 bases between. CDR3 length: 14 residues. The CDR3 region is CASSLKTGGGELFF. CDR3 sequence (DNA): TGTGCCAGTAGTCTGAAGACAGGTGGCGGGGAGCTGTTTTTT.

V is TRBV18 and J is TRBJ2-3; 9 bases are shared with TRBD2. CDR1 and CDR2 from the germline V gene are KGHSH and LQKENI. This CDR3 has 18 amino acids. V dropped 3 bases and J dropped 3; count of bases not matched to a gene: 13. CDR3 sequence reads: CASSPDSGSLLGTDTQYF. CDR3 nucleotide sequence: TGTGCCAGCTCACCGGATAGCGGGAGTCTCTTGGGTACAGATACGCAGTATTTT.

This chain joins TRBV6-6 and TRBJ2-5, with D perhaps TRBD1 (6 bases). Germline CDR1 reads MNHNY; CDR2 reads SVGAGI (reference sequence). CDR3 length: 13 residues. The V gene lost 2 bases and the J gene lost 4 bases, with 8 bases spanning the gap. The CDR3 region is CASSYGGLETQYF. DNA of the CDR3: TGTGCCAGCAGTTACGGGGGCCTAGAGACCCAGTACTTC.

The V and J genes are TRBV2 and TRBJ2-4, with 9 bases lining up with TRBD1. CDR1 SNHLY and CDR2 FYNNEI come from the germline V gene. CDR3 length equals 17 residues. V trimming: 7 bases; J trimming: 0 bases; junction bases outside the gene matches: 10. The CDR3: CASKKGQGELAKNIQYF. CDR3 sequence (DNA): TGTGCCAGCAAAAAGGGACAGGGCGAACTAGCCAAAAACATTCAGTACTTC.

CDR3 sequence: CASSLESGAYGYTF. In DNA form, the CDR3 reads TGCGCCAGCAGCTTGGAGTCAGGGGCCTATGGCTACACCTTC. The chain is built from TRBV5-1 and TRBJ1-2, with D maybe TRBD1 (6 bases). The V end lost 0 bases, the J end lost 4 bases, and 10 bases lay between the germline ends. Germline CDR1 SGHRS, CDR2 YFSETQ. The CDR3 is made up of 14 amino acids.

This clone was counted only a few times. The chain couples TRBV27 to TRBJ1-1; 7 nucleotides agree with TRBD1. This CDR3 comprises 15 residues. Per germline, CDR1 MNHEY and CDR2 SMNVEV (reference sequence). J lost 6 bases, V lost 0 bases, and 7 bases had no gene match. CDR3 protein: CASSLSAGGWSEAFF. DNA of the CDR3: TGTGCCAGCAGTTTATCCGCAGGGGGGTGGTCTGAAGCTTTCTTT.

The chain links TRBV29-1 to TRBJ2-1, with TRBD2 identical over 12 bases. This CDR3 comprises 14 residues. The ends lost 2 bases at V and 9 bases at J; junction bases unmatched: 5. Germline V gene data show CDR1 as SQVTM and CDR2 as ANQGSEA. CDR3: CSVERLAGVSEQFF. CDR3 bases: TGCAGCGTTGAAAGACTAGCGGGAGTATCTGAGCAGTTCTTC.

This chain links TRBV28 with TRBJ2-3, with 9 nucleotides matching TRBD1. This CDR3 has 15 amino acids. Germline V gene lookup returns CDR1 MDHEN and CDR2 SYDVKM. After removal of 4 bases from V and 2 bases from J, the junction contained 4 bases not matched to a gene. CDR3 coding DNA: TGTGCCAGCAGTTCGAGGACAGGGGCCACAGATACGCAGTATTTT. This sequence encodes CASSSRTGATDTQYF. The whole variable domain, filled in from reference TRBV28 and TRBJ2-3, reads DVKVTQSSRYLVKRTGEKVFLECVQDMDHENMFWYRQDPGLGLRLIYFSYDVKMKEKGDIPEGYSVSREKKERFSLILESASTNQTSMYLCASSSRTGATDTQYFGPGTRLTVL.

This chain links TRBV30 with TRBJ1-6, with D perhaps matching TRBD1 (6 bases). The CDR3 runs 16 residues. Deletions cut 0 bases from V and 9 bases from J, with 18 bases between. Germline-derived CDR1 and CDR2 are GTSNPN and SVGIG (reference sequence). The CDR3: CAWSVRTALGGSPLHF. CDR3 DNA: TGTGCCTGGAGTGTACGCACGGCGTTAGGGGGTTCACCCCTCCACTTT.

The chain links TRBV5-1 to TRBJ2-7; 8 bases line up with TRBD1. The germline V gene has CDR1 SGHRS and CDR2 YFSETQ. The CDR3 is 12 residues long. The V gene end was trimmed by 3 bases and the J gene end by 7 bases; junction bases not matched to a gene: 3. CDR3 loop: CASSSGGGEQYF. DNA of the CDR3: TGCGCCAGCAGCTCAGGGGGCGGGGAGCAGTACTTC.

The V and J genes are TRBV21-1 and TRBJ2-7; TRBD1 is the table's D call and was not checked against the DNA. TRBV21-1 is reported as a pseudogene. This CDR3 has 17 amino acids. CDR3 protein: CATPQITRGQGAKVQYF. CDR3 bases: TGTGCCACTCCTCAAATCACCCGAGGGCAGGGGGCTAAGGTGCAGTACTTC.

V usage is TRBV28 and J usage is TRBJ2-1, with D maybe TRBD1 (5 bases). The CDR3 runs to 15 residues. CDR1 and CDR2 from the germline V gene are MDHEN and SYDVKM. The V end was cut by 6 bases, the J end by 3 bases, with 15 bases between. The CDR3: CASRPDLDSYNEQFF. Written as DNA, the CDR3 is TGTGCCAGCAGACCAGACCTTGACAGCTACAATGAGCAGTTCTTC.

The rearrangement links TRBV6-1 to TRBJ1-1, with D perhaps TRBD1 (5 bases). Between the trimmed V and J ends, which lost 4 bases and 6 bases, there was a span of 21 bases. Germline lookup yields CDR1 MNHNS and CDR2 SASEGT. CDR3 length equals 16 residues. The CDR3 bases are TGTGCCAGCAGTGGGAAGTTTCAGGGTCGTACCCCTGAAGCTTTCTTT. Residues: CASSGKFQGRTPEAFF.

The J gene is TRBJ2-3, the V gene TRBV4-1; tentatively, D is TRBD1 (6 bases). Per germline, CDR1 MGHRA and CDR2 YSYEKL. Trimming shortened V by 0 bases and J by 7 bases, and 20 bases separated the two germline ends. The CDR3 loop spans 17 amino acids. CDR3 sequence: CASSQDLAGMGQYTQYF. CDR3 nucleotide sequence: TGCGCCAGCAGCCAAGATTTAGCCGGGATGGGACAATATACGCAGTATTTT.

The chain recombines TRBV28 with TRBJ1-2; weak D call: TRBD1 (5 bases). The CDR3 loop spans 17 amino acids. Germline CDR1 is MDHEN and CDR2 is SYDVKM. Deletions cut 6 bases from V and 0 bases from J, with 20 bases between. The CDR3 sequence: CASSHRRESSANYGYTF. The CDR3 bases are TGTGCCAGCAGCCACAGGCGGGAGAGTTCAGCTAACTATGGCTACACCTTC.

The rearrangement joins TRBV24-1 to TRBJ2-3; TRBD2 matches 8 bases. Germline trimming cut 1 base from V and 6 bases from J; bases unmatched to any gene: 11. Germline V gene data show CDR1 as KGHDR and CDR2 as SFDVKD. The CDR3 totals 17 residues. CDR3 in amino acids: CATSDFRGLAGLDTQYF. The CDR3 bases are TGTGCCACCAGTGATTTTCGGGGGCTAGCGGGTCTTGATACGCAGTATTTT.

The V and J genes are TRBV6-5 and TRBJ2-5; D is undetermined. CDR3 length: 15 residues. Trimming shortened V by 2 bases and J by 3 bases, and 13 bases separated the two germline ends. Germline loops: CDR1 MNHEY, CDR2 SVGAGI. The CDR3, as DNA: TGTGCCAGCAGTTACGCAGACACCCCGAAAGAGACCCAGTACTTC. This translates into CASSYADTPKETQYF.

The CDR3 sequence is CASSLSSKLLAGNNEQFF. CDR3 nucleotides: TGTGCCAGCAGCCTCTCAAGCAAGTTACTAGCGGGAAACAATGAGCAGTTCTTC. This chain links TRBV14 with TRBJ2-1; 10 bases are a match to TRBD2. The V gene's germline CDR1 is SGHDN and CDR2 FVKESK. This CDR3 spans 18 amino acids. V dropped 4 bases and J dropped 5; count of bases not matched to a gene: 14.